Each of the 18 T cell receptor beta chains below was sequenced from the same sample in a study of T-cell memory formation after mild COVID-19. Each CDR3 protein is one row after TCRdb ran MiXCR on the 5' RACE reads. The sample has roughly 340,000 distinct CDR3 sequences, roughly 15% seen once. The sequencing sample was made of PBMCs or a T cell subset sorted from them (not recorded which). Source of these receptors: a man aged 18 to 29 who had mild COVID-19 (a few samples of this study predate the infection). Cell type and time point are not known.

This chain joins TRBV9 and TRBJ2-5; 7 bases fit TRBD1. Germline-derived CDR1 and CDR2 are SGDLS and YYNGEE. The V gene end was trimmed by 5 bases and the J gene end by 5 bases; junction bases not matched to a gene: 12. The CDR3 consists of 15 residues. As DNA, the CDR3 is TGTGCCAGCAGTCCCCGTGAGGGGGCTTCGGAGACCCAGTACTTC. Its translation is CASSPREGASETQYF.

This chain connects TRBV7-2 to TRBJ2-5; D ambiguous. CDR3 length: 11 residues. The ends were cut back, 5 bases at V and 14 bases at J, with 15 bases in the middle. CDR1 is SGHTA, CDR2 FQGNSA, per germline. CDR3 sequence: CASSVRTVLYF. The CDR3 coding sequence is TGTGCCAGCAGCGTAAGGACGGTCCTATACTTC.

The genes are TRBV11-2 and TRBJ2-1; the match to TRBD2 covers 15 bases. Trimming took 1 base from V and 4 from J; bases not matched to a gene: 8. Looked up from germline, CDR1 is SGHAT and CDR2 is FQNNGV. This CDR3 is 19 amino acids long. As DNA, the CDR3 is TGTGCCAGCAGCTTAGCCTCCCTAGGACTAGCGGGGGGGTACAATGAGCAGTTCTTC. It translates to CASSLASLGLAGGYNEQFF.

The rearrangement joins TRBV4-1 to TRBJ2-7; no clear D gene. The CDR3 is 13 residues long. Germline-derived CDR1 and CDR2 are MGHRA and YSYEKL. Trimming took off 3 bases at V and 3 bases at J, with 9 bases between the two ends. The CDR3 DNA sequence: TGCGCCAGCAGCCACGACACTGACTACGAGCAGTACTTC. This translates into CASSHDTDYEQYF.

This clonotype occurred many times. The chain joins TRBV9 to TRBJ2-1, with D perhaps TRBD1 (5 bases). Trimming removed 5 bases from V and 4 bases from J, with 16 bases in between. In germline, CDR1 is SGDLS, CDR2 YYNGEE. This CDR3 has 15 amino acids. CDR3: CASRGVGAEYNEQFF. DNA of the CDR3: TGTGCCAGCAGGGGTGTAGGGGCGGAATACAATGAGCAGTTCTTC.

This clonotype was seen just once. J is TRBJ1-5 and V is TRBV24-1, with D unresolved. Trimming took 7 bases from V and 1 from J, leaving 7 bases between them. Germline V gives CDR1 KGHDR, CDR2 SFDVKD. The CDR3 runs 13 residues. Written as DNA, the CDR3 is TGTGCCACCAGCCCCCAAAGCAATCAGCCCCAGCATTTT. It is translated as CATSPQSNQPQHF.

This sequence joins TRBV6-2 or TRBV6-3 and TRBJ2-7; possibly TRBD1 for D (6 bases). Germline V gene lookup returns CDR1 MNHEY and CDR2 SVGEGT. The CDR3 is made up of 14 amino acids. The V end was cut by 6 bases, the J end by 0 bases, with 12 bases between. This CDR3 reads CASRYTGNSYEQYV. The CDR3 coding sequence is TGTGCCAGCAGGTACACAGGGAACTCCTACGAGCAGTACGTC.

In this sample, this clonotype turned up many times. The V gene is TRBV20-1, the J gene TRBJ1-2; tentatively, D is TRBD1 (6 bases). CDR3 length: 12 amino acids. Trimming took 5 bases from V and 5 from J, leaving 12 bases between them. Germline V gene sequence: CDR1 DFQATT, CDR2 SNEGSKA (reference sequence). CDR3 amino acids: CSARQGGYGYTF. The CDR3 DNA is TGCAGTGCTCGCCAAGGGGGTTATGGCTACACCTTC.

The gene calls are TRBV4-3 and TRBJ2-1; 12 bases agree with TRBD2. Germline trimming cut 2 bases from V and 9 bases from J; bases unmatched to any gene: 8. Germline CDR1 LGHNA, CDR2 YSLEER. The CDR3 spans 16 residues. The CDR3 is CASSQPLAGGPREQFF. As DNA, the CDR3 is TGCGCCAGCAGCCAACCACTAGCGGGGGGACCTCGTGAGCAGTTCTTC.

This clonotype was observed many times. The chain links TRBV6-5 to TRBJ1-4, with no clear D. The CDR3 loop spans 14 amino acids. Germline lookup yields CDR1 MNHEY and CDR2 SVGAGI. Trimming pared 2 bases from V and 4 bases from J, leaving 8 bases between. The CDR3 reads CASSYGGNNEKLFF. In DNA form, the CDR3 reads TGTGCCAGCAGTTACGGAGGCAATAATGAAAAACTGTTTTTT.

The chain combines TRBV28 with TRBJ2-2, with D perhaps matching TRBD2 (6 bases). CDR3 length: 16 amino acids. Germline CDR1 and CDR2: MDHEN and SYDVKM. V was clipped by 3 bases and J by 1 base, with 12 bases between them. In DNA form, the CDR3 reads TGTGCCAGCAGTTTCTTGGGGCGGGGGAACACCGGGGAGCTGTTTTTT. It yields the protein CASSFLGRGNTGELFF.

This clonotype has at least ten counts. This rearrangement joins TRBV12-3 or TRBV12-4 to TRBJ2-1; D possibly corresponds to TRBD1 (5 bases). The V end was cut by 5 bases, the J end by 4 bases, with 9 bases between. This CDR3 comprises 13 residues. In nucleotides, the CDR3 is TGTGCCAGCAGTCTCGGACAATACAATGAGCAGTTCTTC. Translating gives CASSLGQYNEQFF.

V is TRBV19 and J is TRBJ2-7, with 8 bases matching TRBD1. After removal of 8 bases from V and 2 bases from J, the junction contained 5 bases not matched to a gene. This CDR3 is 13 amino acids long. CDR1 and CDR2 from the germline V gene are LNHDA and SQIVND (reference sequence). The CDR3 nucleotides read TGTGCCAGTGGACAGGGACTTACCTACGAGCAGTACTTC. Its translation: CASGQGLTYEQYF.

This rearrangement joins TRBV7-8 to TRBJ2-5; 10 nucleotides align to TRBD2. The J segment lost 4 bases and the V segment lost 4 bases, leaving 6 bases of the junction unmatched. The length of the CDR3 is 15 residues. The germline CDR1 and CDR2 sequences are SGHVS and FQNEAQ. CDR3: CASSSERGGRETQYF. The CDR3 DNA reads as TGTGCCAGCAGCTCCGAGCGGGGGGGTAGAGAGACCCAGTACTTC. Full variable domain (rest looked up from reference TRBV7-8 and TRBJ2-5): GAGVSQSPRYKVAKRGQDVALRCDPISGHVSLFWYQQALGQGPEFLTYFQNEAQLDKSGLPSDRFFAERPEGSVSTLKIQRTQQEDSAVYLCASSSERGGRETQYFGPGTRLLVL.

This clonotype has a handful of counts. The chain couples TRBV4-3 to TRBJ2-5; no clear D gene. Germline V CDR1 and CDR2: LGHNA, YSLEER. The CDR3 is 12 amino acids. Trimming pared 4 bases from V and 3 bases from J, leaving 6 bases between. The CDR3 sequence: CASSRDKETQYF. The CDR3 DNA is TGCGCCAGCAGCCGAGATAAAGAGACCCAGTACTTC.

The chain couples TRBV19 to TRBJ2-1; 8 bases are shared with TRBD2. V dropped 5 bases and J dropped 6; count of bases not matched to a gene: 18. Looked up from germline, CDR1 is LNHDA and CDR2 is SQIVND (reference sequence). The CDR3 has 18 amino acids. CDR3: CASSPPDLAGGWGNEQFF. DNA of the CDR3: TGTGCCAGTAGTCCTCCGGACCTCGCGGGGGGTTGGGGCAATGAGCAGTTCTTC. The variable domain in full, with the rest retrieved from reference TRBV19 and TRBJ2-1, is DGGITQSPKYLFRKEGQNVTLSCEQNLNHDAMYWYRQDPGQGLRLIYYSQIVNDFQKGDIAEGYSVSREKKESFPLTVTSAQKNPTAFYLCASSPPDLAGGWGNEQFFGPGTRLTVL.

J is TRBJ1-2 and V is TRBV12-3 or TRBV12-4, with D unresolved. CDR3 size: 13 residues. Trimming removed 2 bases from V and 6 bases from J, with 10 bases in between. CDR3 loop: CASSLFGRDGYTF. In nucleotides, the CDR3 is TGTGCCAGCAGTTTATTCGGTAGGGATGGCTACACCTTC.

V gene TRBV7-2 combines with J gene TRBJ2-1; D unclear. Looked up from germline, CDR1 is SGHTA and CDR2 is FQGNSA. Trimming pared 1 base from V and 0 bases from J, leaving 7 bases between. The CDR3 is 15 amino acids. The DNA for the CDR3 is TGTGCCAGCAGCTTAGGCAGTCTCTCCTACAATGAGCAGTTCTTC. Its protein is CASSLGSLSYNEQFF.